Presented here are 28 T cell receptor beta chains from one specimen sequenced in a study of chemoradiotherapy in HPV16-positive cancers. Using immunoSEQ multiplex PCR, the repertoire was profiled, and TCRdb retains in-frame clones only, with some absent. The table records 30,000 to 40,000 clones, around 92% of them present only once. Sample: blood, taken from a patient who underwent chemoradiotherapy. The source of these receptors is a human donor with HPV-associated anogenital cancer.

The chain employs TRBV11-2 and TRBJ1-5, with 9 nucleotides matching TRBD1. The CDR3 contains 15 residues. Germline CDR1 reads SGHAT; CDR2 reads FQNNGV. V shed 5 bases, J shed 1 base, and the junction held 3 bases outside the gene matches. CDR3: CASSSGTGSNQPQHF. The CDR3 DNA follows: TGTGCCAGCAGCAGTGGGACAGGGAGCAATCAGCCCCAGCATTTT.

A single count supports this clone. This rearrangement joins TRBV5-1 to TRBJ2-2; perhaps TRBD2 as D (5 bases). Germline V gene sequence: CDR1 SGHRS, CDR2 YFSETQ. V shed 2 bases and J shed 4 bases, with 15 bases lying between them. This CDR3 spans 16 amino acids. Here the CDR3 reads CASSFGWTSGTGELFF. The CDR3 DNA sequence: TGCGCCAGCAGCTTCGGGTGGACTTCGGGCACCGGGGAGCTGTTTTTT.

This chain uses TRBV7-2 with TRBJ2-3; 7 bases line up with TRBD2. V dropped 6 bases and J dropped 5; count of bases not matched to a gene: 11. The CDR3 is 15 amino acids. Per germline, CDR1 SGHTA and CDR2 FQGNSA. Here the CDR3 reads CASRLATAGVDTQYF. CDR3 bases: TGTGCCAGCAGACTAGCGACGGCGGGGGTAGATACGCAGTATTTT.

The chain recombines TRBV19 with TRBJ1-2, with D perhaps matching TRBD1 (6 bases). Germline CDR1 reads LNHDA; CDR2 reads SQIVND (reference sequence). The ends were cut back, 6 bases at V and 2 bases at J, with 22 bases in the middle. The CDR3 is 17 amino acids. CDR3 sequence reads: CASSSRAYEGVNYGYTF. CDR3 sequence (DNA): TGTGCCAGTAGCTCCCGGGCATACGAGGGGGTCAACTATGGCTACACCTTC.

J is TRBJ1-2 and V is TRBV2; D is unclear. CDR3 length: 15 residues. Germline CDR1 is SNHLY and CDR2 is FYNNEI. V shed 0 bases and J shed 8 bases, with 16 bases lying between them. The CDR3 region is CASSEARPGPRGYTF. CDR3 sequence (DNA): TGTGCCAGCAGTGAAGCGCGTCCAGGCCCGCGCGGCTACACCTTC.

This sequence joins TRBV19 and TRBJ1-5; D unclear. The CDR3 totals 13 residues. The V end lost 4 bases, the J end lost 1 base, and 5 bases lay between the germline ends. From germline, CDR1 is LNHDA and CDR2 SQIVND (reference sequence). CDR3 coding DNA: TGTGCCAGTAGTACCCAGAGCAATCAGCCCCAGCATTTT. As protein: CASSTQSNQPQHF. The variable domain in full, completed from reference TRBV19 and TRBJ1-5, reads DGGITQSPKYLFRKEGQNVTLSCEQNLNHDAMYWYRQDPGQGLRLIYYSQIVNDFQKGDIAEGYSVSREKKESFPLTVTSAQKNPTAFYLCASSTQSNQPQHFGDGTRLSIL.

The chain couples TRBV7-2 to TRBJ2-2; no reliable D call. The germline V gene has CDR1 SGHTA and CDR2 FQGNSA. The CDR3 length is 15 residues. The V and J ends lost 1 base and 5 bases respectively, with 11 bases between them. The CDR3 reads CASSLVMEWTGELFF. In DNA form, the CDR3 reads TGTGCCAGCAGCTTAGTCATGGAATGGACCGGGGAGCTGTTTTTT.

This chain links TRBV5-1 with TRBJ1-6; TRBD1 agrees at 12 bases. The CDR3 has 15 residues. Per the germline V gene, CDR1 is SGHRS and CDR2 is YFSETQ. The junction had 3 bases not matched to a gene; V was cut back by 4 bases and J by 7 bases. The CDR3 bases are TGCGCCAGCAGCCGGGACAGGGGGCGGAATTCACCCCTCCACTTT. Protein sequence: CASSRDRGRNSPLHF.

V usage is TRBV5-1 and J usage is TRBJ2-7; no definite D call. The germline CDR1 and CDR2 sequences are SGHRS and YFSETQ. The CDR3 runs 14 residues. V gave up 0 bases and J gave up 2 bases, with 9 bases separating them. CDR3 sequence: CASSLELSAYEQYF. DNA of the CDR3: TGCGCCAGCAGCTTGGAACTGTCTGCCTACGAGCAGTACTTC.

The CDR3 reads CATSRDRQNPYEQYF. The CDR3, as DNA: TGTGCCACCAGCAGAGATCGACAGAACCCCTACGAGCAGTACTTC. This chain uses TRBV15 with TRBJ2-7, with TRBD1 as a possible D gene (5 bases). Between the trimmed V and J ends, which lost 0 bases and 2 bases, there was a span of 11 bases. CDR1 is LNHNV and CDR2 is YYDKDF in the germline V gene (reference sequence). This CDR3 has 15 amino acids.

V is TRBV7-2 and J is TRBJ1-2; D might be TRBD1 (6 bases). Germline CDR1 SGHTA, CDR2 FQGNSA. This CDR3 contains 14 residues. V gave up 2 bases and J gave up 2 bases, with 9 bases separating them. CDR3 in amino acids: CASSLQGRNYGYTF. Written as DNA, the CDR3 is TGTGCCAGCAGCTTACAGGGGAGAAACTATGGCTACACCTTC.

This clone is a singleton in its sample. The DNA of the CDR3 is TGTGCCAGCAGCCGGACAGGGGCGTCCTACGAGCAGTACTTC. Translation: CASSRTGASYEQYF. The gene calls are TRBV6-5 and TRBJ2-7, with 9 nucleotides matching TRBD1. The length of the CDR3 is 14 residues. The J segment lost 1 base and the V segment lost 6 bases, leaving 4 bases of the junction unmatched. CDR1 and CDR2 (germline): MNHEY, SVGAGI.

This chain connects TRBV29-1 to TRBJ2-7; D might be TRBD1 (6 bases). V dropped 5 bases and J dropped 3 bases, with 14 bases sitting between them. CDR1 and CDR2 from the germline V gene are SQVTM and ANQGSEA. There are 13 residues in the CDR3. Here the CDR3 DNA reads TGCAGCGTTCCCCACAGAGGGGGCTACGAGCAGTACTTC. Translation gives CSVPHRGGYEQYF.

The chain combines TRBV11-1 with TRBJ2-1; D remains ambiguous. Trimming removed 8 bases from V and 6 bases from J, with 8 bases in between. Germline V gene lookup returns CDR1 SGHAT and CDR2 FQDESV (reference sequence). The CDR3 is 11 residues long. The CDR3 region has the DNA TGTGCCAGCCGTCACTCCAATGAGCAGTTCTTC. This encodes CASRHSNEQFF. Full variable domain (rest looked up from reference TRBV11-1 and TRBJ2-1): EAEVAQSPRYKITEKSQAVAFWCDPISGHATLYWYRQILGQGPELLVQFQDESVVDDSQLPKDRFSAERLKGVDSTLKIQPAELGDSAMYLCASRHSNEQFFGPGTRLTVL.

In DNA, the CDR3 is TGTGCCAGTAGATTGGGCAGGCCTATCTATGGCTACACCTTC. As protein: CASRLGRPIYGYTF. V gene TRBV19 combines with J gene TRBJ1-2; D remains ambiguous. CDR1 and CDR2 from the germline V gene are LNHDA and SQIVND (reference sequence). The CDR3 extends over 14 amino acids. The ends were cut back, 6 bases at V and 4 bases at J, with 15 bases in the middle. Based on the CDR3 plus reference TRBV19 and TRBJ1-2, the full variable domain is DGGITQSPKYLFRKEGQNVTLSCEQNLNHDAMYWYRQDPGQGLRLIYYSQIVNDFQKGDIAEGYSVSREKKESFPLTVTSAQKNPTAFYLCASRLGRPIYGYTFGSGTRLTVV.

The gene calls are TRBV5-1 and TRBJ1-1; D is possibly TRBD1 (5 bases). With 0 bases removed from V and 3 bases from J, the gap between germline ends came to 9 bases. The CDR3 is 14 residues long. The germline gives CDR1 SGHRS, CDR2 YFSETQ. CDR3: CASSLVGGDTEAFF. The DNA of the CDR3 is TGCGCCAGCAGCTTGGTTGGGGGGGACACTGAAGCTTTCTTT.

The chain combines TRBV5-1 with TRBJ2-1; 14 bases map to TRBD2. The CDR3 is made up of 20 amino acids. Germline V CDR1 and CDR2: SGHRS, YFSETQ. Unmatched junction bases numbered 8, after V lost 0 bases and J lost 0 bases. The CDR3 coding sequence is TGCGCCAGCAGCTTGGGAGGACTAGCGGGGGGCCGAAGCTCCTACAATGAGCAGTTCTTC. Amino acid sequence: CASSLGGLAGGRSSYNEQFF. Drawing the rest from reference TRBV5-1 and TRBJ2-1, the complete variable domain is KAGVTQTPRYLIKTRGQQVTLSCSPISGHRSVSWYQQTPGQGLQFLFEYFSETQRNKGNFPGRFSGRQFSNSRSEMNVSTLELGDSALYLCASSLGGLAGGRSSYNEQFFGPGTRLTVL.

This sequence joins TRBV4-1 and TRBJ1-2, with D uncertain. Germline V gene lookup returns CDR1 MGHRA and CDR2 YSYEKL. CDR3 length equals 16 residues. V lost 3 bases, J lost 4 bases, and 18 bases lay in between. The CDR3 is CASSHGLSVTFYGYTF. CDR3 bases: TGCGCCAGCAGCCACGGACTTTCAGTGACTTTCTATGGCTACACCTTC.

The V gene is TRBV18, the J gene TRBJ1-2, with 7 bases that match TRBD1. Germline V gene sequence: CDR1 KGHSH, CDR2 LQKENI. The CDR3 extends over 18 amino acids. Losses at the gene ends were 3 bases for V and 0 bases for J; bases not matched to a gene: 13. This CDR3 is CASSPLSHTGDSNYGYTF. CDR3 in DNA: TGTGCCAGCTCACCTCTCTCTCATACAGGGGATTCTAACTATGGCTACACCTTC.

J is TRBJ2-3 and V is TRBV5-1; TRBD2 is a possible D gene (6 bases). Germline CDR1 SGHRS, CDR2 YFSETQ. The CDR3 consists of 16 residues. V dropped 6 bases and J dropped 2 bases, with 19 bases sitting between them. CDR3 DNA: TGCGCCAGCACCCCTCAAGATCGGGAGCTCACAGATACGCAGTATTTT. Amino acids: CASTPQDRELTDTQYF.

The chain carries TRBV27 and TRBJ1-5; D ambiguous. Germline V gene sequence: CDR1 MNHEY, CDR2 SMNVEV (reference sequence). This CDR3 region has 18 residues. V lost 4 bases and J lost 0, with 19 bases in between. CDR3 protein: CASSSRRSTSRSNQPQHF. CDR3 nucleotides: TGTGCCAGCAGTTCCAGACGATCAACGAGCCGTAGCAATCAGCCCCAGCATTTT.

The chain links TRBV5-1 to TRBJ1-2; TRBD1 aligns across 7 bases. In germline, CDR1 is SGHRS, CDR2 YFSETQ. The CDR3 loop spans 16 amino acids. V dropped 3 bases and J dropped 0; count of bases not matched to a gene: 8. This CDR3 reads CASSSPGGYTNYGYTF. The CDR3 nucleotides are TGCGCCAGCAGCTCCCCAGGGGGGTATACTAACTATGGCTACACCTTC.

The rearrangement uses TRBV7-2 and TRBJ1-2; D uncertain. The CDR3 loop spans 11 amino acids. Trimming took off 5 bases at V and 1 base at J, with 2 bases between the two ends. Germline values: CDR1 SGHTA, CDR2 FQGNSA. The CDR3 spells CASSLNYGYTF. CDR3 in DNA: TGTGCCAGCAGCCTTAACTATGGCTACACCTTC.

This chain links TRBV2 with TRBJ1-2; D is perhaps TRBD1 (5 bases). This CDR3 spans 13 amino acids. Between the trimmed V and J ends, which lost 6 bases and 4 bases, there was a span of 12 bases. The germline gives CDR1 SNHLY, CDR2 FYNNEI. CDR3: CASSGTDLYGYTF. The DNA of the CDR3 is TGTGCCAGCAGCGGGACGGATCTCTATGGCTACACCTTC. The whole variable domain, filled in from reference TRBV2 and TRBJ1-2, reads EPEVTQTPSHQVTQMGQEVILRCVPISNHLYFYWYRQILGQKVEFLVSFYNNEISEKSEIFDDQFSVERPDGSNFTLKIRSTKLEDSAMYFCASSGTDLYGYTFGSGTRLTVV.

The V and J genes are TRBV4-3 and TRBJ2-7; 14 nucleotides match TRBD2. The CDR3 extends over 18 amino acids. The J segment lost 7 bases and the V segment lost 1 base, leaving 12 bases of the junction unmatched. Looked up from germline, CDR1 is LGHNA and CDR2 is YSLEER. CDR3 bases: TGCGCCAGCAGCCAAGGACTAGCGGGGGGGTTTTCTACACGGGAGCAGTACTTC. It specifies CASSQGLAGGFSTREQYF.

This chain connects TRBV5-4 to TRBJ1-1; D gene ambiguous. Germline lookup yields CDR1 SGHNT and CDR2 YYREEE (reference sequence). The CDR3 is made up of 14 amino acids. V was clipped by 4 bases and J by 8 bases, with 18 bases between them. CDR3 sequence (DNA): TGTGCCAGCAGCCGACTGGGGATGGACCCAGAAGCTTTCTTT. This gives the protein CASSRLGMDPEAFF.

The J gene is TRBJ2-2, the V gene TRBV6-5; D may be TRBD1 (5 bases). CDR3 length: 16 amino acids. CDR1 and CDR2 from the germline V gene are MNHEY and SVGAGI. V lost 3 bases, J lost 3 bases, and 14 bases lay in between. This CDR3 reads CASSYGPGLHTGELFF. The CDR3 nucleotides read TGTGCCAGCAGTTATGGTCCAGGGCTTCACACCGGGGAGCTGTTTTTT.

The chain employs TRBV10-3 and TRBJ2-7; D gene ambiguous. Germline V gene data show CDR1 as ENHRY and CDR2 as SYGVKD. The V and J ends lost 3 bases and 7 bases respectively, with 16 bases between them. The CDR3 totals 14 residues. The CDR3, as DNA: TGTGCCATCAGTGATGTGGCGTACCTACGGGAGCAGTACTTC. Amino acids: CAISDVAYLREQYF.